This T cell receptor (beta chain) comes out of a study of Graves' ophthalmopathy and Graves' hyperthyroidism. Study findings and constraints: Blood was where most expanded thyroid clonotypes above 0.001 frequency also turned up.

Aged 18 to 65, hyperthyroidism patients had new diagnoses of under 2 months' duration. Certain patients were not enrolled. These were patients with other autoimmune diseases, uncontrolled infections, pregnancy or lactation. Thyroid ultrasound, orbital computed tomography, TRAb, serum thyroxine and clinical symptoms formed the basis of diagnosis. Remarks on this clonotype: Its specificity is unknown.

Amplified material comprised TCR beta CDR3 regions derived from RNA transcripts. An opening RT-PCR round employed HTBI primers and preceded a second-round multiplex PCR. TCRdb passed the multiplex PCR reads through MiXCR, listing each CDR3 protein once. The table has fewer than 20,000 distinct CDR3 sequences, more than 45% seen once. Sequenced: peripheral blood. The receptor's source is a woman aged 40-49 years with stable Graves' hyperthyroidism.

The CDR3 spells CASSSRTGLNQPQHF. The CDR3 DNA sequence: TGTGCCAGCAGTTCAAGGACAGGGTTGAATCAGCCCCAGCATTTT. The chain couples TRBV27 to TRBJ1-5; 8 positions agree with TRBD1. Germline trimming cut 4 bases from V and 4 bases from J; bases unmatched to any gene: 6. CDR1 and CDR2 (germline): MNHEY, SMNVEV (reference sequence). CDR3 length: 15 residues.